The clone carrying this T cell receptor (beta chain) was counted only a few times. Its antigen is as yet unknown. TCR beta cDNA libraries included unique molecular identifiers. TCRdb called the PCR reads again in MiXCR, with one record for every CDR3 protein. The sample holds 250,000 to 300,000 distinct CDR3 sequences; around 34% are singletons and the top ten take 4% to 6%. V lost 8 bases, J lost 1 base, and 11 bases lay in between. CDR1 and CDR2 from the germline V gene are WSHSY and SAAADI. The CDR3 runs to 14 residues. These data are taken from a study of post-analysis software for immune sequencing data. Findings and caveats of the study: Included in a set of five TRBV segments more frequent in patients than controls were TRBV5-6, TRBV5-1 and TRBV20-1.

The chain joins TRBV10-2 to TRBJ2-2, with unresolved D. This sequence was found in a girl aged 5 to 17 with multiple sclerosis. The sequenced sample consisted of blood. CDR3 bases: TGCGCCAGCCACATGACGGTGAACACCGGGGAGCTGTTTTTT. Encoded protein: CASHMTVNTGELFF.